This T cell receptor (beta chain) comes out of a study of blood T cell repertoires in COVID-19. Study details: The origin of the acute and convalescent COVID-19 samples was the United States, Italy and Spain. Nucleic acid was either cDNA or gDNA, and it came from T cells, B-cell-depleted T cells, or PBMCs.

Original methodology: The authors estimated nucleated cell counts from reference gene primer amplification. Clones were read by immunoSEQ multiplex PCR, and TCRdb kept only the in-frame ones, dropping some. Clone size and V and J calls were adopted from that table, with D and trimming inferred from the DNA. The sample lists a few hundred thousand clones, approximately 88% occurring once. The germline V gene has CDR1 SGHVS and CDR2 FQNEAQ. This CDR3 is built from 15 residues. The V and J ends lost 1 base and 5 bases respectively, with 14 bases between them. Sequencing used peripheral blood. The chain carries TRBV7-8 and TRBJ1-2; possible D gene TRBD1, 5 bases. The clonotype was recovered from a woman aged 50 to 60 with active or convalescent COVID-19. Here the CDR3 DNA reads TGTGCCAGCAGCTTAGGGGGGGGGTCCCAGTATGGCTACACCTTC. Protein: CASSLGGGSQYGYTF.